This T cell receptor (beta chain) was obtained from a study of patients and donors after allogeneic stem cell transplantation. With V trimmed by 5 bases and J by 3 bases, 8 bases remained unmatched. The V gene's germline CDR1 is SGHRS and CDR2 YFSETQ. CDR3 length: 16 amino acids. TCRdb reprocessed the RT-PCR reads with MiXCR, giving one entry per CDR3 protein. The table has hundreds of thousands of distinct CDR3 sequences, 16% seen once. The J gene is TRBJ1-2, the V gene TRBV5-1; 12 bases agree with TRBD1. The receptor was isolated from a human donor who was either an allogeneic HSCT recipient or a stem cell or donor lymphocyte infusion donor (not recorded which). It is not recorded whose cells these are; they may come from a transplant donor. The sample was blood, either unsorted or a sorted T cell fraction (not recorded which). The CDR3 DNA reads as TGCGCCAGCAGACTTTCCGGGACAGGGGGCGACTATGGCTACACCTTC. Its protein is CASRLSGTGGDYGYTF.